The 6 T cell receptor beta chains below were found in one sample sequenced in a study of cytomegalovirus exposure and HLA in healthy donors. PCR was performed using 60 Vbeta and 13 Jbeta primers. Measured with immunoSEQ multiplex PCR; TCRdb has only the in-frame clones, and not every one. Among around 180,000 clones, over 75% were seen once, and the ten largest hold approximately 1.8%. What was sequenced was PBMCs. The receptors originated from a man aged 18 to 29 in good health and CMV-seronegative.

The chain combines TRBV11-2 with TRBJ1-1; possible D gene TRBD1, 6 bases. Germline lookup yields CDR1 SGHAT and CDR2 FQNNGV. V lost 5 bases and J 1 base, leaving 14 bases between the germline ends. The CDR3 runs 15 residues. CDR3 protein: CASSKLQGSNTEAFF. The CDR3 DNA follows: TGTGCCAGCAGCAAATTACAGGGATCGAACACTGAAGCTTTCTTT.

CDR3 loop: CAWSRGQINEQFF. The CDR3 DNA reads TGTGCCTGGAGTAGGGGTCAAATAAATGAGCAGTTCTTC. The V call is TRBV30, the J call TRBJ2-1; D is possibly TRBD1 (5 bases). V was cut by 2 bases and J by 7 bases, with 12 bases left in between. The V gene's germline CDR1 is GTSNPN and CDR2 SVGIG (reference sequence). The CDR3 extends over 13 amino acids.

The chain carries TRBV7-8 and TRBJ1-3; 8 nucleotides line up with TRBD1. Trimming at V came to 5 bases and at J to 1 base, leaving 10 bases not matched to a gene. This CDR3 contains 17 residues. The germline V gene encodes CDR1 SGHVS and CDR2 FQNEAQ. CDR3 nucleotide sequence: TGTGCCAGCAGCAGACGGACAGGGACCTTGTCTGGAAACACCATATATTTT. Protein product: CASSRRTGTLSGNTIYF.

The chain carries TRBV7-9 and TRBJ1-5; unclear D gene. The CDR3 has 19 amino acids. The V end lost 3 bases, the J end lost 0 bases, and 21 bases lay between the germline ends. Germline loops: CDR1 SEHNR, CDR2 FQNEAQ (reference sequence). The CDR3 loop is CASSFTPTSRGVSNQPQHF. CDR3 DNA sequence: TGTGCCAGCAGCTTCACCCCCACCTCGAGAGGAGTTAGCAATCAGCCCCAGCATTTT.

CDR3 sequence reads: CASSLTSNTEAFF. The CDR3 DNA follows: TGTGCCAGCAGCTTAACCTCGAACACTGAAGCTTTCTTT. The chain uses TRBV7-3 and TRBJ1-1; D is ambiguous. Trimming stripped 0 bases from V and 1 base from J, with 3 bases between. Germline V gene data show CDR1 as SGHTA and CDR2 as FQGTGA. This CDR3 contains 13 residues. Drawing the rest from reference TRBV7-3 and TRBJ1-1, the complete variable domain is GAGVSQTPSNKVTEKGKYVELRCDPISGHTALYWYRQSLGQGPEFLIYFQGTGAADDSGLPNDRFFAVRPEGSVSTLKIQRTERGDSAVYLCASSLTSNTEAFFGQGTRLTVV.

The genes are TRBV6-5 and TRBJ2-2; TRBD2 is a possible D gene (6 bases). CDR3 size: 14 residues. Looked up from germline, CDR1 is MNHEY and CDR2 is SVGAGI. Trimming removed 6 bases from V and 4 bases from J, with 12 bases in between. The CDR3 is CASRGGGPTGELFF. The CDR3 region has the DNA TGTGCCAGCAGGGGGGGTGGGCCCACCGGGGAGCTGTTTTTT.